The 26 T cell receptor beta chains presented below share a single source sample, sequenced in a study of blood T cell repertoires in COVID-19. Profiling relied on immunoSEQ multiplex PCR, and the TCRdb table lists in-frame clones only, not all of them. The sample has about 400,000 clones, approximately 86% seen once; the top ten hold over 2%. The sample was PBMCs or T cells enriched from blood (not recorded which). The origin of the receptors is a woman in her forties with acute COVID-19.

V and J are TRBV9 and TRBJ1-4, with TRBD1 as a possible D gene (6 bases). The CDR3 is 16 residues long. V shed 0 bases and J shed 11 bases, with 20 bases lying between them. In germline, CDR1 is SGDLS, CDR2 YYNGEE. CDR3 nucleotides: TGTGCCAGCAGCGTAGAGAATGGGGCTGCGCAGGGGAAACTGTTTTTT. Its protein product is CASSVENGAAQGKLFF.

The chain uses TRBV5-1 and TRBJ1-2; D is unclear. The germline V gene has CDR1 SGHRS and CDR2 YFSETQ. CDR3 length: 15 residues. The V and J ends lost 5 bases and 0 bases respectively, with 14 bases between them. CDR3 bases: TGCGCCAGCAGGGTCGCACAGATCACTAACTATGGCTACACCTTC. Encoded protein: CASRVAQITNYGYTF.

Only one count was recorded for this clone. This chain connects TRBV2 to TRBJ2-7; no clear D gene. V lost 4 bases and J 4 bases, leaving 2 bases between the germline ends. The CDR3 extends over 10 amino acids. Germline CDR1 reads SNHLY; CDR2 reads FYNNEI. CDR3: CASSVYEQYF. CDR3 DNA sequence: TGTGCCAGCAGTGTATACGAGCAGTACTTC. The full variable domain, rest sourced from reference TRBV2 and TRBJ2-7, is EPEVTQTPSHQVTQMGQEVILRCVPISNHLYFYWYRQILGQKVEFLVSFYNNEISEKSEIFDDQFSVERPDGSNFTLKIRSTKLEDSAMYFCASSVYEQYFGPGTRLTVT.

This clone has a single count. The chain recombines TRBV4-2 with TRBJ2-5, with 10 bases lining up with TRBD2. Germline loops: CDR1 LGHNA, CDR2 YNFKEQ. This CDR3 is built from 16 residues. V was pared by 4 bases and J by 2 bases, with 7 bases of the junction left unmatched. In DNA, the CDR3 is TGTGCCAGCAGCCCGGACCTAGCGGGGGTTCAAGAGACCCAGTACTTC. As protein: CASSPDLAGVQETQYF.

This sequence joins TRBV29-1 and TRBJ1-1; 7 nucleotides agree with TRBD1. Unmatched junction bases numbered 12, after V lost 6 bases and J lost 5 bases. CDR3 length: 14 amino acids. Germline-derived CDR1 and CDR2 are SQVTM and ANQGSEA. CDR3 coding DNA: TGCAGCGTGGAACACAGACAGGGCGAGACTGAAGCTTTCTTT. This encodes CSVEHRQGETEAFF.

The rearrangement joins TRBV2 to TRBJ1-2; D perhaps matches TRBD1 (6 bases). The V gene's germline CDR1 is SNHLY and CDR2 FYNNEI. The V and J ends lost 4 bases and 5 bases respectively, with 8 bases between them. The CDR3 totals 12 residues. The CDR3 DNA is TGTGCCAGCAGTGGGACAGTATATGGCTACACCTTC. It codes for CASSGTVYGYTF.

The chain employs TRBV7-2 and TRBJ1-6, with 9 bases fitting TRBD1. The CDR3 spans 15 residues. From germline, CDR1 is SGHTA and CDR2 FQGNSA. J was trimmed by 9 bases and V by 3 bases; bases with no gene match: 6. The CDR3: CASSLEQGASSPLHF. The CDR3 region has the DNA TGTGCCAGCAGCTTGGAACAGGGGGCGAGTTCACCCCTCCACTTT.

The chain recombines TRBV9 with TRBJ1-2; TRBD1 aligns across 8 bases. The CDR3 runs 14 residues. Per the germline V gene, CDR1 is SGDLS and CDR2 is YYNGEE. The junction had 5 bases not matched to a gene; V was cut back by 4 bases and J by 3 bases. The CDR3 loop reads CASSLTGGDYGYTF. In DNA, the CDR3 is TGTGCCAGCAGCCTCACAGGGGGAGACTATGGCTACACCTTC.

This chain joins TRBV6-5 and TRBJ2-7; TRBD2 is a possible D gene (6 bases). V was shortened by 10 bases and J by 6 bases, with 25 bases between the two germline ends. Germline values: CDR1 MNHEY, CDR2 SVGAGI. This CDR3 is 15 amino acids long. CDR3 region: CATGTAHQGASEQYF. CDR3 DNA: TGTGCCACCGGGACTGCCCACCAAGGAGCTAGCGAGCAGTACTTC.

The chain is built from TRBV20-1 and TRBJ2-5; D possibly corresponds to TRBD2 (5 bases). Germline values: CDR1 DFQATT, CDR2 SNEGSKA (reference sequence). The V and J ends lost 6 bases and 5 bases respectively, with 10 bases between them. This CDR3 comprises 11 residues. The DNA for the CDR3 is TGCAGTGCGACCCGAGGGGAGACCCAGTACTTC. Protein: CSATRGETQYF.

V usage is TRBV24-1 and J usage is TRBJ2-2, with a possible D match to TRBD1 (5 bases). The germline V gene has CDR1 KGHDR and CDR2 SFDVKD. The V end lost 5 bases, the J end lost 0 bases, and 12 bases lay between the germline ends. The CDR3 is 16 amino acids. CDR3 residues: CATSGPAGSNTGELFF. DNA of the CDR3: TGTGCCACCAGTGGACCTGCAGGGTCGAACACCGGGGAGCTGTTTTTT.

The chain is built from TRBV7-2 and TRBJ1-5; D is ambiguous. Germline CDR1 is SGHTA and CDR2 is FQGNSA. V was clipped by 0 bases and J by 2 bases, with 11 bases between them. This CDR3 spans 16 amino acids. In nucleotides, the CDR3 is TGTGCCAGCAGCTTAGCGCGGGCGAATGGCAATCAGCCCCAGCATTTT. This encodes CASSLARANGNQPQHF.

This chain connects TRBV19 to TRBJ1-1; D remains ambiguous. CDR1 is LNHDA, CDR2 SQIVND, per germline (reference sequence). Trimming cost V 5 bases and J 10 bases, with 23 bases left between them. The CDR3 consists of 15 residues. Written as DNA, the CDR3 is TGTGCCAGTAGTGGACCCCCTCGCCCCCCGGAGGGAGCTTTCTTT. The encoded protein is CASSGPPRPPEGAFF.

The chain uses TRBV11-2 and TRBJ1-4, with unresolved D. Trimming took 5 bases from V and 4 from J, leaving 11 bases between them. This CDR3 is built from 14 residues. Germline V gives CDR1 SGHAT, CDR2 FQNNGV. CDR3: CASSLFGVNEKLFF. CDR3 bases: TGTGCCAGCAGCCTCTTCGGGGTTAATGAAAAACTGTTTTTT.

J is TRBJ2-6 and V is TRBV7-2; D may be TRBD2 (5 bases). Trimming cost V 2 bases and J 0 bases, with 5 bases left between them. Germline CDR1 is SGHTA and CDR2 is FQGNSA. The CDR3 is 15 residues long. The DNA of the CDR3 is TGTGCCAGCAGCTTACGGGGCTCTGGGGCCAACGTCCTGACTTTC. Amino acid sequence: CASSLRGSGANVLTF. The whole variable domain, remainder taken from reference TRBV7-2 and TRBJ2-6, is GAGVSQSPSNKVTEKGKDVELRCDPISGHTALYWYRQSLGQGLEFLIYFQGNSAPDKSGLPSDRFSAERTGGSVSTLTIQRTQQEDSAVYLCASSLRGSGANVLTFGAGSRLTVL.

The chain links TRBV19 to TRBJ2-3, with 11 bases lining up with TRBD2. The length of the CDR3 is 15 residues. V lost 5 bases and J lost 3; bases outside the gene matches: 4. CDR1 is LNHDA and CDR2 is SQIVND in the germline V gene (reference sequence). The CDR3 region has the DNA TGTGCCAGTAGTTCGACTAGCGGGGAGACAGATACGCAGTATTTT. Its translation: CASSSTSGETDTQYF.

The V gene is TRBV2, the J gene TRBJ2-1, with a weak D call TRBD2 (7 bases). This CDR3 is built from 17 residues. Per the germline V gene, CDR1 is SNHLY and CDR2 is FYNNEI. V was trimmed by 4 bases and J by 9 bases, leaving 25 bases between them. The CDR3 sequence is CASSAMGGAAGRGEQFF. In DNA form, the CDR3 reads TGTGCCAGCAGTGCAATGGGGGGGGCGGCTGGCCGTGGTGAGCAGTTCTTC.

In this sample, this clone turned up once. As DNA, the CDR3 is TGCGCCAGCATGTTAGCGGGGGGCTACAATGAGCAGTTCTTC. The encoded protein is CASMLAGGYNEQFF. The V call is TRBV10-2, the J call TRBJ2-1; 10 bases fit TRBD2. The length of the CDR3 is 14 residues. The junction had 3 bases not matched to a gene; V was cut back by 7 bases and J by 3 bases. CDR1 is WSHSY, CDR2 SAAADI, per germline.

V gene TRBV7-2 combines with J gene TRBJ2-3; 8 nucleotides agree with TRBD2. The ends lost 8 bases at V and 4 bases at J; junction bases unmatched: 5. The CDR3 sequence is 13 residues long. Germline CDR1 reads SGHTA; CDR2 reads FQGNSA. The CDR3: CASAGTRSDTQYF. The DNA of the CDR3 is TGTGCCAGCGCTGGGACTAGGTCAGATACGCAGTATTTT.

The V and J genes are TRBV5-8 and TRBJ1-1, with a tentative D call TRBD1 (6 bases). Germline lookup yields CDR1 SGHTS and CDR2 YDEGEE. The CDR3 runs to 15 residues. With 2 bases removed from V and 4 bases from J, the gap between germline ends came to 15 bases. CDR3 residues: CASSLLQGYGTEAFF. CDR3 coding DNA: TGTGCCAGCAGCTTACTACAGGGATATGGCACTGAAGCTTTCTTT.

The chain couples TRBV5-4 to TRBJ2-3; D is possibly TRBD2 (6 bases). Germline V gives CDR1 SGHNT, CDR2 YYREEE (reference sequence). Trimming cost V 0 bases and J 5 bases, with 10 bases left between them. CDR3 length: 14 residues. The CDR3 region is CASSLAAGRDTQYF. The CDR3 bases are TGTGCCAGCAGCTTGGCTGCGGGGCGAGATACGCAGTATTTT.

The CDR3, as DNA: TGTGCCAGCAGCTTAGTAGCGAGCACAGATACGCAGTATTTT. Translating it yields CASSLVASTDTQYF. The V call is TRBV7-9, the J call TRBJ2-3; a possible D gene is TRBD2 (5 bases). Germline CDR1 is SEHNR and CDR2 is FQNEAQ (reference sequence). This CDR3 has 14 amino acids. The V end lost 1 base, the J end lost 0 bases, and 5 bases lay between the germline ends.

CDR3 DNA: TGCGCCAGCGCAAGCGGGGCGAGCACAGATACGCAGTATTTT. This gives the protein CASASGASTDTQYF. The gene calls are TRBV5-1 and TRBJ2-3; 7 nucleotides match TRBD2. V lost 7 bases and J lost 0; bases outside the gene matches: 5. The CDR3 totals 14 residues. Germline V CDR1 and CDR2: SGHRS, YFSETQ.

V gene TRBV25-1 combines with J gene TRBJ1-3; 7 positions agree with TRBD1. This CDR3 contains 15 residues. With 3 bases clipped from V and 3 bases from J, the junction kept 5 bases outside the gene matches. The germline V gene has CDR1 MGHDK and CDR2 SYGVNS. As DNA, the CDR3 is TGTGCCAGCAGTGATCCCGGGACAGATGGAAACACCATATATTTT. Residues: CASSDPGTDGNTIYF.

This clone was counted a single time. The chain is built from TRBV2 and TRBJ1-2, with TRBD1 matching 7 bases. The germline V gene has CDR1 SNHLY and CDR2 FYNNEI. The CDR3 runs 14 residues. Trimming at V came to 6 bases and at J to 7 bases, leaving 11 bases not matched to a gene. This CDR3 is CASSSTGKKGGYTF. CDR3 nucleotides: TGTGCCAGCAGCTCGACAGGGAAAAAGGGTGGCTACACCTTC.

The rearrangement uses TRBV3-1 (or the pseudogene TRBV3-2) and TRBJ1-1; TRBD1 matches at 8 bases. Per germline, CDR1 LGHDT and CDR2 YNNKEL (reference sequence). The CDR3 runs 15 residues. Trimming at V came to 1 base and at J to 10 bases, leaving 11 bases not matched to a gene. The CDR3 protein is CASSQVRGQGDLAFF. CDR3 DNA: TGTGCCAGCAGCCAAGTAAGAGGACAGGGCGACCTAGCTTTCTTT.